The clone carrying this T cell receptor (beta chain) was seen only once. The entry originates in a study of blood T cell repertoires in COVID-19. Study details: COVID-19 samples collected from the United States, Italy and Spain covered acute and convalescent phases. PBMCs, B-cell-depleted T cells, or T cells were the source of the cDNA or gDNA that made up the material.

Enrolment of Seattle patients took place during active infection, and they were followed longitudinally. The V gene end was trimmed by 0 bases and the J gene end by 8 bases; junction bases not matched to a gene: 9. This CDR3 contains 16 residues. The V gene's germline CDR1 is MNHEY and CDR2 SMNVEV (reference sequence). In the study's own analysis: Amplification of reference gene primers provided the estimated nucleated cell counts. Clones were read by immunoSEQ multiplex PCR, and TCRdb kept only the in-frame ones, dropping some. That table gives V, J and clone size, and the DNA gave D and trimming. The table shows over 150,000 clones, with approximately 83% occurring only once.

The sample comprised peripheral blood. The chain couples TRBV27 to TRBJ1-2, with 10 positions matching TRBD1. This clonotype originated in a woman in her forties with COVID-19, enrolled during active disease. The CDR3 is CASSLSVTGGLWGYTF. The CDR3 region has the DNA TGTGCCAGCAGTTTATCTGTGACAGGGGGCCTATGGGGCTACACCTTC.